The source of this T cell receptor beta chain is a study of tumor-infiltrating lymphocytes in primary liver carcinoma. This CDR3 is built from 15 residues. V trimming: 5 bases; J trimming: 4 bases; junction bases outside the gene matches: 10. Per the germline V gene, CDR1 is KGHSY and CDR2 is FQNENV. A primer matching the constant region was used to make TCR beta cDNA from approximately 0.45 ug of total RNA. Three nested multiplex PCR rounds, a slightly modified ARM-PCR method, built the TCR beta libraries. Forward primers for TRBV1-TRBV30 and a C-beta reverse primer served the first two PCR rounds, at about 10 cycles each. In TCRdb, the multiplex PCR reads were re-called with MiXCR into one record per CDR3 protein. The sample has 55,000 to 65,000 distinct CDR3 sequences; about two thirds are singletons. Findings and caveats of the study: Detection in all five tumor regions applied to only about 7.5-25% of top clones.

In the case of this clonotype: No antigen is known for it.

Both RNA and DNA were isolated together from roughly 20-30 mg of bulk tissue that had not been sorted. Histology found more than 80% viable tumor cells per sample. The chain couples TRBV16 to TRBJ1-2; 7 nucleotides align to TRBD1. The sample taken for sequencing was liver tumor tissue from sampling region 2. The subset was: tumor region T2, inferior pole. The clonotype comes from a man aged 35-49 years with primary liver carcinoma and hepatitis B virus infection. CDR3 sequence reads: CASSVTTQGGYGYTF. CDR3 sequence (DNA): TGTGCCAGCAGCGTAACGACTCAGGGGGGCTATGGCTACACCTTC.